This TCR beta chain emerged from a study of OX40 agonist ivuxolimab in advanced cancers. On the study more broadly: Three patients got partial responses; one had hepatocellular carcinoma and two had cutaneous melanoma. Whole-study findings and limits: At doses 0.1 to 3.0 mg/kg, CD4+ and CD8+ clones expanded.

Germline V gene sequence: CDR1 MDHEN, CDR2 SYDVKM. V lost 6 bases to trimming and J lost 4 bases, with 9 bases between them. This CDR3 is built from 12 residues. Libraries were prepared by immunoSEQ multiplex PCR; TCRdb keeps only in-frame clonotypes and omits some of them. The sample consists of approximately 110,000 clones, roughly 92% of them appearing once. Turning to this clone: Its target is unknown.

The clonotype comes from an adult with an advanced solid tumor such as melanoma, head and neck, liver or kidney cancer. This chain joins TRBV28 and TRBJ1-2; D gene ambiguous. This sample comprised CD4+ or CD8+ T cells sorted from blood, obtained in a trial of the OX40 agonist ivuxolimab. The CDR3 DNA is TGTGCCAGCAGCAGAGACCGCTATGGCTACACCTTC. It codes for CASSRDRYGYTF.